This TCR beta chain was sequenced for a study of T cell responses to AZD1222 COVID-19 vaccine. Study outcomes and limitations: There were vaccine-associated CD4 TCRs across spike, dominant at 160-218 and 743-854. Most donors were white British, females outnumbered males, and clonal diversity was possibly underestimated.

Worth noting for this clone: Antigen specificity is unknown.

TCRdb keeps only in-frame clones here, not all; method: immunoSEQ multiplex PCR. The table records roughly 170,000 clones, around 94% of them present only once. The V segment lost 4 bases and the J segment 3 bases; nucleotides outside the gene matches: 2. The CDR3 length is 13 residues. The chain is built from TRBV12-3 or TRBV12-4 and TRBJ1-1, with TRBD1 identical over 7 bases. The origin of this receptor is an adult who received the AZD1222 COVID-19 vaccine. The sequencing here drew on peripheral blood, taken 28 days after the second AZD1222 dose. The CDR3 DNA reads as TGTGCCAGCAGTTGGACAGGCGACACTGAAGCTTTCTTT. This sequence encodes CASSWTGDTEAFF.